The 21 T cell receptor beta chains listed next were all sequenced from one sample in a study of PD-1 blockade in classical Hodgkin lymphoma (dated by TCRdb to the early 2020s). The sample's time point label, decoded: cycle 2 day 1 (C2D1) of nivolumab. Every trial patient had relapsed after autologous stem cell transplantation, and cohorts A, B and C differed in prior brentuximab vedotin exposure. The library was made by the immunoSEQ multiplex PCR assay. The table comes from immuneACCESS by way of TCRdb, which keeps in-frame sequences with V and J called. Part of the clones is missing from these tables; in studies checked, under half for an unresolved V gene and the rest for unknown reasons. This sample lists about 43,000 clones; approximately 70% were detected once. Under 3.5% of the sample is held by the ten biggest clonotypes. The material sequenced was peripheral blood mononuclear cells (PBMCs), taken before the second cycle of nivolumab. The receptors stem from a human donor with classical Hodgkin lymphoma.

The V gene is TRBV5-6, the J gene TRBJ1-4; D gene unclear. Germline lookup yields CDR1 SGHDT and CDR2 YYEEEE. The V end was cut by 0 bases, the J end by 6 bases, with 6 bases between. This CDR3 comprises 13 residues. CDR3 coding DNA: TGTGCCAGCAGCTTGGTGGGGTATGAAAAACTGTTTTTT. This sequence encodes CASSLVGYEKLFF.

The rearrangement links TRBV7-2 to TRBJ2-7; the D gene could be TRBD1 or TRBD2 (5 bases each). The CDR3 extends over 15 amino acids. Trimming removed 0 bases from V and 3 bases from J, with 12 bases in between. Germline V lookup: CDR1 SGHTA, CDR2 FQGNSA. Here the CDR3 reads CASSLALGTFYEQYF. In DNA form, the CDR3 reads TGTGCCAGCAGCTTAGCTTTAGGGACCTTCTACGAGCAGTACTTC.

This clone showed up just once. The rearrangement uses TRBV5-8 and TRBJ2-5, with D perhaps TRBD1 (6 bases). CDR3 length: 14 residues. With 2 bases removed from V and 1 base from J, the gap between germline ends came to 9 bases. The V gene's germline CDR1 is SGHTS and CDR2 YDEGEE. CDR3 nucleotides: TGTGCCAGCAGCTTCGGACAGTTCCAAGAGACCCAGTACTTC. This sequence encodes CASSFGQFQETQYF.

The chain combines TRBV10-3 with TRBJ2-7; tentatively, D is TRBD2 (6 bases). Germline V gene sequence: CDR1 ENHRY, CDR2 SYGVKD. Between the trimmed V and J ends, which lost 10 bases and 0 bases, there was a span of 16 bases. CDR3 length: 14 residues. The CDR3 spells CASRGTQSSYEQYF. CDR3 bases: TGTGCCAGCAGAGGGACTCAGAGCTCCTACGAGCAGTACTTC.

V is TRBV5-6 and J is TRBJ1-2; a weak D match, TRBD1 (6 bases). V lost 0 bases and J lost 5, with 14 bases in between. In germline, CDR1 is SGHDT, CDR2 YYEEEE. CDR3 size: 15 residues. The CDR3 loop is CASSLAADSRYGYTF. In DNA, the CDR3 is TGTGCCAGCAGCTTGGCCGCGGACAGCCGGTATGGCTACACCTTC.

The chain has TRBV5-8 and TRBJ1-4; D not resolved. CDR1 and CDR2 (germline): SGHTS, YDEGEE. This CDR3 is built from 13 residues. V lost 4 bases and J lost 5, with 9 bases in between. CDR3 sequence: CASSTGLNEKLFF. As DNA, the CDR3 is TGTGCCAGCAGCACCGGACTCAATGAAAAACTGTTTTTT. Filled out from reference TRBV5-8 and TRBJ1-4, the complete variable domain reads EAGVTQSPTHLIKTRGQQATLRCSPISGHTSVYWYQQALGLGLQFLLWYDEGEERNRGNFPPRFSGRQFPNYSSELNVNALELEDSALYLCASSTGLNEKLFFGSGTQLSVL.

This chain joins TRBV7-3 and TRBJ1-3; perhaps TRBD1 as D (5 bases). Germline-derived CDR1 and CDR2 are SGHTA and FQGTGA. This CDR3 has 14 residues. Trimming removed 5 bases from V and 3 bases from J, with 11 bases in between. CDR3 sequence (DNA): TGTGCCAGCAGCCCGGGGCCAGGTGGAAACACCATATATTTT. Protein sequence: CASSPGPGGNTIYF.

This chain joins TRBV30 and TRBJ2-7, with 8 positions matching TRBD1. This CDR3 region has 12 residues. After removal of 5 bases from V and 2 bases from J, the junction contained 2 bases not matched to a gene. CDR1 GTSNPN and CDR2 SVGIG come from the germline V gene (reference sequence). As DNA, the CDR3 is TGTGCCTGGCAGGGGGCCACCTACGAGCAGTACTTC. Translated, it gives CAWQGATYEQYF.

In this sample, this clone turned up once. The genes are TRBV28 and TRBJ2-7; 9 bases agree with TRBD2. J lost 0 bases, V lost 3 bases, and 6 bases had no gene match. This CDR3 comprises 16 residues. Germline V gene sequence: CDR1 MDHEN, CDR2 SYDVKM. The DNA of the CDR3 is TGTGCCAGCAGTTTTCGGGCTAGCGGGACCTCCTACGAGCAGTACTTC. Encoded protein: CASSFRASGTSYEQYF.

In this sample, this clone turned up a few times. The J gene is TRBJ2-1, the V gene TRBV7-8; D tentatively reads TRBD1 or TRBD2 (5 bases each). V lost 4 bases and J lost 7, with 14 bases in between. From germline, CDR1 is SGHVS and CDR2 FQNEAQ. The CDR3 length is 14 residues. This CDR3 is CASSSPGRRNEQFF. CDR3 nucleotide sequence: TGTGCCAGCAGCTCGCCGGGACGGCGGAATGAGCAGTTCTTC.

The rearrangement uses TRBV12-5 and TRBJ2-3, with 13 bases that match TRBD2. The CDR3 contains 15 residues. CDR1 and CDR2 from the germline V gene are LGHNT and FRNRAP. The V gene end was trimmed by 3 bases and the J gene end by 6 bases; junction bases not matched to a gene: 3. The CDR3 loop reads CASGFGTSGADTQYF. The CDR3 DNA follows: TGTGCTAGTGGTTTCGGGACTAGCGGGGCGGATACGCAGTATTTT.

The chain is built from TRBV4-2 and TRBJ2-7, with D possibly being TRBD2 (6 bases). The CDR3 contains 17 residues. Deletions cut 3 bases from V and 2 bases from J, with 20 bases between. From germline, CDR1 is LGHNA and CDR2 YNFKEQ. The CDR3 region is CASSQTAGGTTAYEQYF. CDR3 sequence (DNA): TGTGCCAGCAGCCAGACTGCTGGGGGGACGACCGCCTACGAGCAGTACTTC.

In its sample, this clone was seen a few times. The gene calls are TRBV19 and TRBJ1-2; 10 nucleotides match TRBD1. With V trimmed by 7 bases and J by 4 bases, 3 bases remained unmatched. The CDR3 totals 13 residues. Looked up from germline, CDR1 is LNHDA and CDR2 is SQIVND (reference sequence). DNA of the CDR3: TGTGCCAGTAAGGACAGGGGGAGCTATGGCTACACCTTC. It encodes CASKDRGSYGYTF. The full variable domain, rest sourced from reference TRBV19 and TRBJ1-2, is DGGITQSPKYLFRKEGQNVTLSCEQNLNHDAMYWYRQDPGQGLRLIYYSQIVNDFQKGDIAEGYSVSREKKESFPLTVTSAQKNPTAFYLCASKDRGSYGYTFGSGTRLTVV.

The chain links TRBV21-1 to TRBJ2-1; the D segment call TRBD1 is taken from the table without a DNA check. TRBV21-1 corresponds to a pseudogene. The CDR3 covers 14 residues. The CDR3 reads CASSRDTTYNEQFF. CDR3 in DNA: TGTGCCAGCAGCCGGGACACGACCTACAATGAGCAGTTCTTC.

The rearrangement joins TRBV27 to TRBJ1-2; D may be TRBD1 (5 bases). Germline CDR1 reads MNHEY; CDR2 reads SMNVEV (reference sequence). This CDR3 has 13 residues. Trimming stripped 5 bases from V and 6 bases from J, with 13 bases between. This chain's CDR3 is CASSGGGGDGYTF. In DNA form, the CDR3 reads TGTGCCAGCAGTGGCGGGGGAGGGGATGGCTACACCTTC.

The rearrangement joins TRBV7-9 to TRBJ2-3, with 8 bases lining up with TRBD1. This CDR3 spans 17 amino acids. V was pared by 4 bases and J by 4 bases, with 13 bases of the junction left unmatched. Looked up from germline, CDR1 is SEHNR and CDR2 is FQNEAQ (reference sequence). CDR3 DNA sequence: TGTGCCAGCAGCTACAAACAGGGGGGTGCGGTCGCAGATACGCAGTATTTT. Its protein is CASSYKQGGAVADTQYF.

V usage is TRBV5-8 and J usage is TRBJ1-2; D gene uncertain. The CDR3 extends over 13 amino acids. Trimming removed 0 bases at V and 2 bases at J, with 5 bases between. Germline values: CDR1 SGHTS, CDR2 YDEGEE. CDR3 amino acids: CASSLGLNYGYTF. The CDR3 region has the DNA TGTGCCAGCAGCTTGGGACTAAACTATGGCTACACCTTC.

The chain couples TRBV23-1 to TRBJ2-2; 7 bases fit TRBD1. Being an ORF, TRBV23-1 has a function that is uncertain. Trimming removed 0 bases from V and 4 bases from J; junction bases left unmatched: 2. The CDR3 sequence is 15 residues long. The DNA of the CDR3 is TGCGCCAGCAGTCAATCCCGGACAGGCACCGGGGAGCTGTTTTTT. Translated: CASSQSRTGTGELFF.

The chain employs TRBV19 and TRBJ1-5; 7 bases fit TRBD1. With 4 bases clipped from V and 11 bases from J, the junction kept 17 bases outside the gene matches. From germline, CDR1 is LNHDA and CDR2 SQIVND (reference sequence). The CDR3 contains 16 residues. For the CDR3, the DNA is TGTGCCAGTAGTAGAGGATCCGGGACAGACTTTACGGCCCAGCATTTT. Translated: CASSRGSGTDFTAQHF.

The J gene is TRBJ2-1, the V gene TRBV10-3; weak D call: TRBD2 (5 bases). The V end lost 2 bases, the J end lost 10 bases, and 24 bases lay between the germline ends. The CDR3 loop spans 17 amino acids. Germline-derived CDR1 and CDR2 are ENHRY and SYGVKD. Here the CDR3 reads CAISEPQLASWIGEQFF. The CDR3 DNA follows: TGTGCCATCAGTGAGCCGCAGTTGGCTAGCTGGATAGGGGAGCAGTTCTTC.

The chain employs TRBV9 and TRBJ2-3; TRBD2 aligns across 8 bases. The J segment lost 4 bases and the V segment lost 0 bases, leaving 7 bases of the junction unmatched. Germline assignment: CDR1 SGDLS and CDR2 YYNGEE. This CDR3 contains 16 residues. CDR3 in amino acids: CASSVDRAGEADTQYF. The CDR3 DNA is TGTGCCAGCAGCGTAGACCGAGCGGGGGAGGCAGATACGCAGTATTTT.